The rows below give T cell receptor beta chains drawn from one sample of a study of beta chain features in type 1 diabetes. This table comes from immunoSEQ multiplex PCR, and its TCRdb copy is limited to in-frame clones, with some not included. The sample consists of approximately 140,000 clones, 9% to 10% of them appearing once. Sequenced input: central memory CD4+ T cells from blood. Source of these receptors: a woman in her thirties or forties in good health. CDR3s include the opening cysteine and the closing phenylalanine or tryptophan. D genes are given only for firm matches. The size field is filled for only some rows; it gives once, few, many or a size class.

. TRBJ2-5 . TRBV5-4 12 CASSLTKETQYF TGTGCCAGCAGCTTGACAAAGGAGACCCAGTACTTC
. TRBJ1-1 . TRBV5-1 13 CASSLETDTEAFF TGCGCCAGCAGCTTGGAGACTGACACTGAAGCTTTCTTT
TRBD1 TRBJ1-2 . TRBV7-8 13 CASSLAGQGGYTF TGTGCCAGCAGCTTAGCCGGACAGGGCGGCTACACCTTC
TRBD2 TRBJ2-7 few TRBV5-1 14 CASSASGSSYEQYF TGCGCCAGCAGCGCTAGCGGATCCTCCTACGAGCAGTACTTC
. TRBJ2-5 . TRBV10-1 12 CASSESRETQYF TGCGCCAGCAGTGAGAGCCGGGAGACCCAGTACTTC
TRBD1 TRBJ2-5 . TRBV7-7 15 CASSLRDRGGETQYF TGTGCTAGCAGCTTACGGGACAGGGGTGGAGAGACCCAGTACTTC
TRBD1 TRBJ1-1 . TRBV19 13 CASSPGGGTEAFF TGTGCCAGTAGTCCAGGGGGCGGCACTGAAGCTTTCTTT
TRBD2 TRBJ2-5 . TRBV4-2 15 CASSRQGGGQETQYF TGTGCCAGCAGTCGTCAGGGCGGGGGACAAGAGACCCAGTACTTC
. TRBJ1-5 few TRBV27 15 CASSPRSPRAQPQHF TGTGCCAGCAGTCCCCGAAGCCCCAGGGCACAGCCCCAGCATTTT
. TRBJ1-2 few TRBV4-2 16 CASSQDFGGAVYGYTF TGTGCCAGCAGCCAAGATTTTGGGGGCGCGGTCTATGGCTACACCTTC
TRBD2 TRBJ2-5 few TRBV5-1 17 CASSWPKAGGPEETQYF TGCGCCAGCAGCTGGCCCAAGGCGGGGGGGCCTGAAGAGACCCAGTACTTC
TRBD2 TRBJ2-4 . TRBV11-2 14 CASRRTSGVNIQYF TGTGCCAGCAGGAGGACTAGCGGGGTAAACATTCAGTACTTC
TRBD1 TRBJ2-7 . TRBV11-2 19 CASSLVTGTGARGSYEQYF TGTGCCAGCAGCTTAGTCACCGGGACAGGGGCCCGCGGCTCCTACGAGCAGTACTTC
. TRBJ2-1 . TRBV19 15 CASRVDRSSYNEQFF TGTGCCAGTAGAGTCGACCGGAGCTCCTACAATGAGCAGTTCTTC
. TRBJ1-1 few TRBV7-2 13 CASSLEVRAEAFF TGTGCCAGCAGCTTAGAGGTCAGGGCCGAAGCTTTCTTT
TRBD1 TRBJ2-7 few TRBV7-8 15 CASSQGGAGGIEQYF TGTGCCAGCAGCCAAGGCGGCGCAGGGGGAATCGAGCAGTACTTC
. TRBJ2-7 . TRBV21-1 17 CASIERVDRLGSYEQYF TGTGCCAGCATCGAAAGGGTGGACAGGTTAGGCTCCTACGAGCAGTACTTC
. TRBJ1-2 few TRBV7-8 15 CASSSPRGANYGYTF TGTGCCAGCAGCTCACCGCGGGGTGCTAACTATGGCTACACCTTC
. TRBJ1-6 . TRBV15 14 CATSRGQGNSPLHF TGTGCCACCAGCAGAGGTCAGGGGAATTCACCCCTCCACTTT
. TRBJ2-7 few TRBV6-6 13 CASSRGQTYEQYF TGTGCCAGCAGCCGCGGACAGACCTACGAGCAGTACTTC
TRBD2 TRBJ2-7 few TRBV7-8 14 CASSSQRGIDEQYF TGTGCCAGCAGCTCTCAGCGGGGGATAGACGAGCAGTACTTC
TRBD2 TRBJ2-7 . TRBV7-8 20 CASSLGKTGLTSGVSYEQYF TGTGCCAGCAGCCTAGGGAAGACGGGGTTGACTAGCGGCGTCTCCTACGAGCAGTACTTC
. TRBJ2-2 . TRBV7-2 16 CASSPLAGANTGELFF TGTGCCAGCAGCCCCCTGGCGGGGGCCAACACCGGGGAGCTGTTTTTT
. TRBJ2-1 few TRBV7-2 14 CASSLRRGPHEQFF TGTGCCAGCAGCTTAAGGCGGGGACCTCATGAGCAGTTCTTC
. TRBJ2-5 few TRBV21-1 14 CASSNPIGPETQYF TGTGCCAGCAGCAATCCCATTGGCCCCGAGACCCAGTACTTC
. TRBJ1-2 few TRBV5-1 14 CASSLDGLGGGYTF TGCGCCAGCAGCTTGGACGGTCTGGGGGGTGGCTACACCTTC
. TRBJ1-2 . TRBV10-3 13 CAISESVGQGYTF TGTGCCATCAGTGAGTCCGTGGGGCAGGGCTACACCTTC
. TRBJ2-1 few TRBV28 16 CASSGSGTLNYNEQFF TGTGCCAGCAGTGGATCCGGGACTCTTAACTACAATGAGCAGTTCTTC
. TRBJ2-4 . TRBV11-2 14 CASIQGGSKNIQYF TGTGCCAGCATCCAGGGGGGATCCAAAAACATTCAGTACTTC
TRBD2 TRBJ2-4 . TRBV10-2 14 CASSESGGMDIQYF TGCGCCAGCAGTGAGTCGGGGGGGATGGACATTCAGTACTTC
. TRBJ2-3 few TRBV5-1 12 CASSLAGDTQYF TGCGCCAGCAGCTTGGCCGGGGATACGCAGTATTTT
TRBD1 TRBJ2-3 few TRBV11-2 14 CASSSRDRADTQYF TGTGCCAGCAGCTCCCGGGACAGGGCAGATACGCAGTATTTT
. TRBJ2-7 . TRBV19 14 CASSKDRLSYEQYF TGTGCCAGTTCGAAGGACAGACTATCCTACGAGCAGTACTTC
. TRBJ2-7 few TRBV7-2 14 CASSLELTSYEQYF TGTGCCAGCAGCTTAGAACTTACCTCCTACGAGCAGTACTTC
TRBD2 TRBJ2-3 . TRBV4-3 16 CASSQDQRGLGITQYF TGCGCCAGCAGCCAAGATCAGCGGGGGCTGGGGATTACGCAGTATTTT
. TRBJ2-7 few TRBV2 14 CASSEQGPSYEQYF TGTGCCAGCAGTGAACAGGGGCCCTCCTACGAGCAGTACTTC
TRBD1 TRBJ2-3 few TRBV6-6 14 CAGQQGAVTDTQYF TGTGCCGGACAACAGGGGGCGGTCACAGATACGCAGTATTTT
TRBD1 TRBJ1-1 . TRBV19 15 CASSPWDRPNTEAFF TGTGCCAGTAGTCCTTGGGACAGGCCGAACACTGAAGCTTTCTTT
. TRBJ1-2 . TRBV28 13 CASSLDLPRGYTF TGTGCCAGCAGTTTGGATCTACCGCGGGGCTACACCTTC
. TRBJ1-2 . TRBV29-1 11 CSVQGSYGYTF TGCAGCGTTCAGGGTTCCTATGGCTACACCTTC
. TRBJ2-5 few TRBV5-6 13 CASSLIRGETQYF TGTGCCAGCAGCTTGATAAGGGGAGAGACCCAGTACTTC
. TRBJ2-5 . TRBV5-5 14 CASSLDPYGETQYF TGTGCCAGCAGCTTGGACCCCTACGGGGAGACCCAGTACTTC
TRBD2 TRBJ2-3 few TRBV7-6 15 CASSSGGATADTQYF TGTGCCAGCAGCTCCGGGGGGGCGACTGCAGATACGCAGTATTTT
TRBD1 TRBJ1-2 few TRBV29-1 15 CSGNGGDSTNYGYTF TGCAGCGGAAACGGCGGGGACAGCACTAACTATGGCTACACCTTC
TRBD1 TRBJ1-2 few TRBV9 15 CASSVAEGAEYGYTF TGTGCCAGCAGCGTAGCCGAGGGGGCAGAGTATGGCTACACCTTC
TRBD1 TRBJ2-2 few TRBV25-1 15 CASSEAGGNTGELFF TGTGCCAGCAGTGAGGCAGGGGGTAACACCGGGGAGCTGTTTTTT
TRBD2 TRBJ2-4 . TRBV11-1 15 CASSSATASGDIQYF TGTGCCAGCAGCTCAGCAACGGCTAGCGGGGACATTCAGTACTTC
TRBD1 TRBJ1-1 many TRBV29-1 10 CSVGTGEAFF TGCAGCGTTGGGACAGGTGAAGCTTTCTTT
TRBD1 TRBJ1-4 few TRBV28 16 CASTPPRTGGREKLFF TGTGCCAGCACCCCCCCCCGGACAGGGGGCCGGGAAAAACTGTTTTTT
TRBD1 TRBJ2-5 few TRBV7-7 16 CASSPGTGGRRETQYF TGTGCCAGCAGCCCGGGGACAGGGGGCCGTAGGGAGACCCAGTACTTC
TRBD2 TRBJ2-1 . TRBV19 13 CASSIARGEEQFF TGTGCCAGTAGTATAGCACGGGGGGAAGAGCAGTTCTTC